These 7 T cell receptor beta chains share one sample of origin, sequenced in a study of human T cells and chemical hapten exposure (dated by TCRdb to the early 2020s). Preparation of the library involved RACE. Sequencing took place on a NextSeq 500. TCRdb trimmed public reads at Q25 via fastp, called clones via MiXCR and kept in-frame beta chains. Each entry is one CDR3 protein sequence, shown with its most common DNA and genes. Within this sample are about 40,000 distinct CDR3 sequences, with 3% to 3.5% of them counted one time only. The top ten constitute roughly 6.6% of the sample. Reading the label with the study, this specimen's time point is: patch test 2, 6 weeks after DPC sensitization. The sample's treatment or condition label is to be understood as: therapeutic diphenylcyclopropenone sensitization with weekly scalp DPC. The specimen comprised whole blood, sampled in connection with sensitization to the hapten diphenylcyclopropenone (DPC). The source of these receptors is a man aged 35 to 55 with alopecia areata. Some clones in this sample may be carry-over from other donors' samples.

DNA for the CDR3: TGTGCCAGCAGGGGGATTCTATCGTTAGGAGAAGCTTTCTTT. It yields the protein CASRGILSLGEAFF. J is TRBJ1-1 and V is TRBV28; D remains ambiguous. The germline V gene has CDR1 MDHEN and CDR2 SYDVKM. This CDR3 comprises 14 residues. Trimming shortened V by 6 bases and J by 8 bases, and 19 bases separated the two germline ends.

The chain recombines TRBV11-2 with TRBJ2-6; D remains ambiguous. V was shortened by 5 bases and J by 0 bases, with 14 bases between the two germline ends. The CDR3 sequence is 17 residues long. Germline assignment: CDR1 SGHAT and CDR2 FQNNGV. The CDR3 reads CASSPRRPSSGANVLTF. DNA for the CDR3: TGTGCCAGCAGCCCCCGACGCCCCAGCTCTGGGGCCAACGTCCTGACTTTC.

This clonotype was recorded at least ten times. This chain uses TRBV19 with TRBJ1-5; no clear D gene. In germline, CDR1 is LNHDA, CDR2 SQIVND (reference sequence). The germline V and J ends were trimmed by 6 bases and 8 bases, with 17 bases remaining between them. This CDR3 contains 14 residues. CDR3 sequence: CASRQIPPGEPQHF. The CDR3, as DNA: TGTGCCAGTAGACAGATCCCGCCCGGGGAGCCCCAGCATTTT.

This clonotype has ten or more counts. The rearrangement links TRBV28 to TRBJ2-7; 11 bases map to TRBD2. CDR1 is MDHEN and CDR2 is SYDVKM in the germline V gene. With V trimmed by 6 bases and J by 4 bases, 11 bases remained unmatched. CDR3 length equals 16 residues. Written as DNA, the CDR3 is TGTGCCAGCAGGTCCCCAGGGGCTAGCGGGAGGTACGAGCAGTACTTC. It is translated as CASRSPGASGRYEQYF.

This clonotype was recorded many times. The genes are TRBV5-1 and TRBJ2-1; TRBD1 aligns across 7 bases. The junction had 11 bases not matched to a gene; V was cut back by 4 bases and J by 10 bases. Germline CDR1 is SGHRS and CDR2 is YFSETQ. This CDR3 comprises 14 residues. CDR3 region: CASSRGTVRNEQFF. In DNA, the CDR3 is TGCGCCAGCAGCAGGGGGACAGTGAGGAACGAGCAGTTCTTC.

This clonotype occurred many times. This rearrangement joins TRBV27 to TRBJ2-6; D ambiguous. The germline gives CDR1 MNHEY, CDR2 SMNVEV (reference sequence). This CDR3 is built from 15 residues. V was trimmed by 2 bases and J by 0 bases, leaving 5 bases between them. The CDR3 DNA sequence: TGTGCCAGCAGTTTAGGAGACTCTGGGGCCAACGTCCTGACTTTC. Amino acids: CASSLGDSGANVLTF.

In its sample, this clonotype was seen many times. This chain uses TRBV6-2 or TRBV6-3 with TRBJ2-2; the match to TRBD1 covers 12 bases. The ends lost 6 bases at V and 2 bases at J; junction bases unmatched: 1. The CDR3 runs to 15 residues. The germline gives CDR1 MNHEY, CDR2 SVGEGT. The CDR3 spells CASRGTGGNTGELFF. Here the CDR3 DNA reads TGTGCCAGCAGGGGGACAGGGGGCAACACCGGGGAGCTGTTTTTT.